This record looks at one T cell receptor (beta chain) sequence and its context. Its antigen is still unknown. The sample comes from a study of T cell responses to AZD1222 COVID-19 vaccine. Notes on the study in general: Mostly white British, mostly female donors; authors suggested clonal diversity may be underestimated. Close to half of all spike-specific TCRs reportedly target regions of the variants that are unmutated. Rises in breadth and depth of Spike-specific TCRs came after two AZD1222 doses. Vaccine-associated CD4 TCRs ranged over spike, dominating at 160-218 and 743-854.

Repertoires were generated with immunoSEQ multiplex PCR, while TCRdb's copy carries only in-frame clones and drops some. The table lists 90,000 to 120,000 clones, around nine tenths of them singletons. Here the sequenced sample was peripheral blood, taken on day 0 of AZD1222 vaccination. This receptor was identified in an adult in good health.

CDR3 nucleotide sequence: TGTGCCAGCAGCACCGGGACGGGACCCAATCAGCCCCAGCATTTT. Translating gives CASSTGTGPNQPQHF. The chain joins TRBV7-2 to TRBJ1-5, with D perhaps TRBD1 (5 bases). The CDR3 is 15 amino acids. Germline V gives CDR1 SGHTA, CDR2 FQGNSA. The V end was cut by 5 bases, the J end by 3 bases, with 14 bases between. Together with reference TRBV7-2 and TRBJ1-5, the CDR3 gives the full variable domain: GAGVSQSPSNKVTEKGKDVELRCDPISGHTALYWYRQSLGQGLEFLIYFQGNSAPDKSGLPSDRFSAERTGGSVSTLTIQRTQQEDSAVYLCASSTGTGPNQPQHFGDGTRLSIL.